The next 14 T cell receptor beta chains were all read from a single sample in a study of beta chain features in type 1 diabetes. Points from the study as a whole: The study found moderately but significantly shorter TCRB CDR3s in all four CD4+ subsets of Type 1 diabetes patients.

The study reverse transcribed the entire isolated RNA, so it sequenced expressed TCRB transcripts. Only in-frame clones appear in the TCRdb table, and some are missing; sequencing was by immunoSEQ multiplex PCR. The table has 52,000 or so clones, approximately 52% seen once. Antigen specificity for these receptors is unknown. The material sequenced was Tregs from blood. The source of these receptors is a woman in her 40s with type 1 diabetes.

CDR3 DNA: TGTGCCAGCTCACAAACGACTGCCTCGAACACCGGGGAGCTGTTTTTT. Amino acid sequence: CASSQTTASNTGELFF. The chain links TRBV18 to TRBJ2-2, with D unclear. CDR1 is KGHSH and CDR2 is LQKENI in the germline V gene. The CDR3 has 16 amino acids. V gave up 4 bases and J gave up 0 bases, with 12 bases separating them.

The chain's CDR3 is CASSPRQRGLYEQYF. In DNA, the CDR3 is TGTGCCAGCAGCCCTAGACAAAGGGGCCTATACGAGCAGTACTTC. The gene calls are TRBV27 and TRBJ2-7; D perhaps matches TRBD1 (5 bases). The CDR3 has 15 residues. Germline V gene data show CDR1 as MNHEY and CDR2 as SMNVEV (reference sequence). Trimming stripped 6 bases from V and 4 bases from J, with 19 bases between.

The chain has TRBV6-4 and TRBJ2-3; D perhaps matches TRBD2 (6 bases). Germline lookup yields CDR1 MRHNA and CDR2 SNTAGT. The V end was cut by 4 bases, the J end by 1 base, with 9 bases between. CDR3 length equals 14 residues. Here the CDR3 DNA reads TGTGCCAGCAGTGTCCCTAGCGGCACAGATACGCAGTATTTT. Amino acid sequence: CASSVPSGTDTQYF.

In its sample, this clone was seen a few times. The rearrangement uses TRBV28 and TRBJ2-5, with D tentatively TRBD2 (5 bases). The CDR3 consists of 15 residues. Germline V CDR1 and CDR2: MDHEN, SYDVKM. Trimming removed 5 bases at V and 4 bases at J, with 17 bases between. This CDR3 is CASSIQGLQTETQYF. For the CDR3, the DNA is TGTGCCAGCAGTATCCAAGGACTCCAAACAGAGACCCAGTACTTC.

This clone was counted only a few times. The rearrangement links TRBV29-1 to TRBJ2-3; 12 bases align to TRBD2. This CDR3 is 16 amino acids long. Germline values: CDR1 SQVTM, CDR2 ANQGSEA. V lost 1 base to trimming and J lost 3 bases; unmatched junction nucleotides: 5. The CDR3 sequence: CSVEVFTSGRTDTQYF. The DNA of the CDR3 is TGCAGCGTTGAAGTTTTCACTAGCGGGAGGACAGATACGCAGTATTTT.

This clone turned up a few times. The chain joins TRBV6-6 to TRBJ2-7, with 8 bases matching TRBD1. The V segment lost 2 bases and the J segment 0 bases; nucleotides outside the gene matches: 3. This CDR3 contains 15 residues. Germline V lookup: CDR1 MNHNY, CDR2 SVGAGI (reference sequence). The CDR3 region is CASSYRTGNSYEQYF. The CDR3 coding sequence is TGTGCCAGCAGTTACCGGACAGGGAACTCCTACGAGCAGTACTTC.

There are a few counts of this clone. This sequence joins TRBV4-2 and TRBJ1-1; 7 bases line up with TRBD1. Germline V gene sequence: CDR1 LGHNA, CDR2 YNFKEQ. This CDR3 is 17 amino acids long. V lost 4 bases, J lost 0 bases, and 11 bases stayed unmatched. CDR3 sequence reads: CASSPWTGGHLNTEAFF. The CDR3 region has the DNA TGTGCCAGCAGCCCGTGGACAGGCGGCCACCTGAACACTGAAGCTTTCTTT.

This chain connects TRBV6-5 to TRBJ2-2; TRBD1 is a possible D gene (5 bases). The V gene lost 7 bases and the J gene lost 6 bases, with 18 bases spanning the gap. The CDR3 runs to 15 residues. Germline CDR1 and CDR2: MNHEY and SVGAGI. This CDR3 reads CASTSRRENSGELFF. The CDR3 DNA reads TGTGCCAGCACCAGCCGCAGGGAAAATTCCGGGGAGCTGTTTTTT.

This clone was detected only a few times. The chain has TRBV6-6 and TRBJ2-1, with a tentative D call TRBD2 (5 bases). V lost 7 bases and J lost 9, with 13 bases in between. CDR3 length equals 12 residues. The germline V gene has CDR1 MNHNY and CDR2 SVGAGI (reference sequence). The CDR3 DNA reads TGTGCCAGCAACTTTATACGGGGTGAGCAGTTCTTC. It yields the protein CASNFIRGEQFF.

Written as DNA, the CDR3 is TGTGCCAGCAGCTTAGTGGGACAGGATGGCTACACCTTC. Protein sequence: CASSLVGQDGYTF. The chain is built from TRBV7-2 and TRBJ1-2; 8 bases map to TRBD1. V lost 1 base to trimming and J lost 6 bases; unmatched junction nucleotides: 1. This CDR3 region has 13 residues. The germline V gene has CDR1 SGHTA and CDR2 FQGNSA.

The CDR3 coding sequence is TGTGCCAGCAGCGTGTCGGGGAACGGCTACGAGCAGTACTTC. Translating gives CASSVSGNGYEQYF. The chain joins TRBV9 to TRBJ2-7, with a weak D call TRBD2 (5 bases). Germline V gives CDR1 SGDLS, CDR2 YYNGEE. This CDR3 has 14 amino acids. V was clipped by 2 bases and J by 3 bases, with 12 bases between them.

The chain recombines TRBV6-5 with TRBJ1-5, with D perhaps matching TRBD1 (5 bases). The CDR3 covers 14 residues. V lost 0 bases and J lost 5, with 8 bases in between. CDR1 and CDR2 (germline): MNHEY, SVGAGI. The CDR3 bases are TGTGCCAGCAGTTACTCGTCCAGGGATCAGCCCCAGCATTTT. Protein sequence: CASSYSSRDQPQHF.

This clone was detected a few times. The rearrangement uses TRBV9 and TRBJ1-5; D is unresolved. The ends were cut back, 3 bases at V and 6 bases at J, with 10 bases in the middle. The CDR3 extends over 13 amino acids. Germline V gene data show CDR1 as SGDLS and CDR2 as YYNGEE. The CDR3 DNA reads TGTGCCAGCAGCGCCTCGGGGAGTCAGCCCCAGCATTTT. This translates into CASSASGSQPQHF.

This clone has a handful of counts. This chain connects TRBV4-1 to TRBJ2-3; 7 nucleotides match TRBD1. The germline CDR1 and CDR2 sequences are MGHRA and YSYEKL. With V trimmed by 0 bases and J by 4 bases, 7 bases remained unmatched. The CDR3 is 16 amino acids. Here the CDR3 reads CASSQEGQGDADTQYF. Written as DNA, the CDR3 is TGCGCCAGCAGCCAAGAAGGCCAGGGGGATGCAGATACGCAGTATTTT.